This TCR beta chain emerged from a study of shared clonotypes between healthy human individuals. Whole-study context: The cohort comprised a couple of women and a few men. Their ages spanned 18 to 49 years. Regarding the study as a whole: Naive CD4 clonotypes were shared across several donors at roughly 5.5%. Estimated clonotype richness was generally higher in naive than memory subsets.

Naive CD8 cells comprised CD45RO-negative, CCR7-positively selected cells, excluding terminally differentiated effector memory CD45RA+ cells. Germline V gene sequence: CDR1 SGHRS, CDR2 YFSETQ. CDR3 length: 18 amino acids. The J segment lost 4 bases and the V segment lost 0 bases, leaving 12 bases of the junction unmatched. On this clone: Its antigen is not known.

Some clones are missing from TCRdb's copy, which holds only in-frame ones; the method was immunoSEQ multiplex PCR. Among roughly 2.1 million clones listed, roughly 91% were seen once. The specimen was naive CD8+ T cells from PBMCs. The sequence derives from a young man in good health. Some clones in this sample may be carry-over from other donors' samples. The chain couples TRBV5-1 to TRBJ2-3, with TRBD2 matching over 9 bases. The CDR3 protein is CASSLAAWIAGEADTQYF. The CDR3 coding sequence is TGCGCCAGCAGCTTGGCCGCGTGGATAGCGGGAGAGGCAGATACGCAGTATTTT.